This TCR beta chain was retrieved from a study of resident and recirculating memory T cells in vitiligo. For the study at large: Epidermis came from shave biopsies of lesional and nonlesional sites, plus PBMCs.

V lost 8 bases, J lost 5 bases, and 12 bases stayed unmatched. Per the germline V gene, CDR1 is ENHRY and CDR2 is SYGVKD. There are 16 residues in the CDR3. Data came from immunoSEQ multiplex PCR; TCRdb stores just in-frame clones and leaves some out. The table shows 60,000 to 80,000 clones, with roughly nine tenths occurring only once. No change in lesions over the prior 6 months defined stable disease. This clonotype originated in a male donor with vitiligo. The sample consisted of blood. The chain is built from TRBV10-3 and TRBJ1-1; 12 positions match TRBD1. The CDR3 here is CAIGPGQGAVWTEAFF. DNA for the CDR3: TGTGCCATCGGACCGGGACAGGGGGCTGTGTGGACTGAAGCTTTCTTT.